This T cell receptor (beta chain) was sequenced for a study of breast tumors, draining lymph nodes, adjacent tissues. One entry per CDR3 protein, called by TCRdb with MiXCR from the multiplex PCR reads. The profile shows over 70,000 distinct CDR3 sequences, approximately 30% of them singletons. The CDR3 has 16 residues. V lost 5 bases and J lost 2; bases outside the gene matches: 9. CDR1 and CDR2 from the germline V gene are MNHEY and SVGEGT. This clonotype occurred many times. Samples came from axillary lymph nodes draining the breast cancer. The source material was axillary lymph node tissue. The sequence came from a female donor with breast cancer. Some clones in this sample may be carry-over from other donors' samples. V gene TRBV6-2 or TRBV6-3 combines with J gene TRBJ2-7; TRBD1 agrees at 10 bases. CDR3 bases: TGTGCCAGCAGTAAGGCATCCGGGACAGGGGCCTACGAGCAGTACTTC. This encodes CASSKASGTGAYEQYF.